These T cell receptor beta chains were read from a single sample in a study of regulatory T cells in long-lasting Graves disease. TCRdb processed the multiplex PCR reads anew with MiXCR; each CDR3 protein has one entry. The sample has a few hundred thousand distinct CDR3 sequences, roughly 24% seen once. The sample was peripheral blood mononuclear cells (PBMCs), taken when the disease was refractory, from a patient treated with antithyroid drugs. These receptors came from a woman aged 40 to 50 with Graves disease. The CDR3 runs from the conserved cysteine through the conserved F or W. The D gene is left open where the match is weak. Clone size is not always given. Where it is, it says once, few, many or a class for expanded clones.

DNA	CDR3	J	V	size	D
TGCGCCAGCAGCCAAGGATGGGGGGCTAATTCACCCCTCCACTTT	CASSQGWGANSPLHF	TRBJ1-6	TRBV4-1	few	.
TGTGCCAGCGCGGCGGTCAGTGGAAACACCATATATTTT	CASAAVSGNTIYF	TRBJ1-3	TRBV2	.	.
TGTGCCAGCAGTGAAACGGGACAGATAGGAAACACCATATATTTT	CASSETGQIGNTIYF	TRBJ1-3	TRBV2	few	TRBD1
TGTGCCAGCAGCATAACAGGGTACTATGGCTACACCTTC	CASSITGYYGYTF	TRBJ1-2	TRBV28	many	.
TGTGCCAGCAGTTACGTCGACCTGCGGGAGGGCTCCTACGAGCAGTACTTC	CASSYVDLREGSYEQYF	TRBJ2-7	TRBV6-5	.	TRBD2
TGTGCCAGCAGCCCTCCGGAAGGCCAGCTCCAAGAGACCCAGTACTTC	CASSPPEGQLQETQYF	TRBJ2-5	TRBV7-9	.	.
TGTGCCACCAGCAGCTCCCCGGGCTCGGGGGATGAGCAGTTCTTC	CATSSSPGSGDEQFF	TRBJ2-1	TRBV15	.	.
TGTGCCAGTAGTACAGGACCGAGCTCCTACAATGAGCAGTTCTTC	CASSTGPSSYNEQFF	TRBJ2-1	TRBV19	few	.
TGCGCCAGCAGCTTGACCGTAGAAAGGAACACCGGGGAGCTGTTTTTT	CASSLTVERNTGELFF	TRBJ2-2	TRBV5-1	many	.
TGTGCCAGCAGCTTACGGGCGACTGGGGCCAACGTCCTGACTTTC	CASSLRATGANVLTF	TRBJ2-6	TRBV7-9	.	.
TGTGCCAGCAGCCCCTTCCCCGGGGAGCTGTTTTTT	CASSPFPGELFF	TRBJ2-2	TRBV5-6	.	.
TGTGCCACCAGCAGAGAAACGGTTACTGAAGCTTTCTTT	CATSRETVTEAFF	TRBJ1-1	TRBV15	.	.
TGCAGTGCTCGATACTGGAGGGCCGTGGGCACCGGGGAGCTGTTTTTT	CSARYWRAVGTGELFF	TRBJ2-2	TRBV20-1	.	.
TGTGCCAGTATGGGACAGGTTCGCACTGAAGCTTTCTTT	CASMGQVRTEAFF	TRBJ1-1	TRBV2	many	TRBD1
TGTGCCAGCAGTTTAGCAGGGTCTGGTAATGAAAAACTGTTTTTT	CASSLAGSGNEKLFF	TRBJ1-4	TRBV28	.	.
TGTGCCAGCAGTCGAAATCTAGAATACCGGGGCTACACCTTC	CASSRNLEYRGYTF	TRBJ1-2	TRBV12-3/TRBV12-4	many	.
TGTGCCAGCAGTATTCAGGGGGAGCAGTACTTC	CASSIQGEQYF	TRBJ2-7	TRBV12-3/TRBV12-4	few	.
TGCAGCGTACCAGGGTACAATGAGCAGTTCTTC	CSVPGYNEQFF	TRBJ2-1	TRBV20-1	.	.
TGCAGCGTTCGACAGGGGGCGAATTACGAGCAGTACTTC	CSVRQGANYEQYF	TRBJ2-7	TRBV29-1	.	TRBD1
TGCGCCAGCAGTGGGCCTATGAACACTGAAGCTTTCTTT	CASSGPMNTEAFF	TRBJ1-1	TRBV12-3/TRBV12-4	many	.
TGTGCCAGCGGCGGGGAGCTGAACACTGAAGCTTTCTTT	CASGGELNTEAFF	TRBJ1-1	TRBV6-1	many	.
TGTGCCAGCAGTAGACAGGGGGCGAACGAGCAGTACTTC	CASSRQGANEQYF	TRBJ2-7	TRBV25-1	many	TRBD1
TGCGCCAGCAGACTTAAGGGACTAGCGGGAGTGTCGTCGCCCGAGCAGTACTTC	CASRLKGLAGVSSPEQYF	TRBJ2-7	TRBV5-1	few	TRBD2
TGTGCCAGCAACCGAGAGGACAGGGTTTTCATGAACACTGAAGCTTTCTTT	CASNREDRVFMNTEAFF	TRBJ1-1	TRBV28	many	TRBD1
TGCAGTGCTTCTGAACGGGAGTGGACCGGGGAGCTGTTTTTT	CSASEREWTGELFF	TRBJ2-2	TRBV20-1	many	.
TGTGCCATCAGGGACAGGGGGCCCTACGAGCAGTACTTC	CAIRDRGPYEQYF	TRBJ2-7	TRBV6-1	.	TRBD1
TGTGCCAGCAGTATACCGGGACAGGGTCTACCCGGGGAGCTGTTTTTT	CASSIPGQGLPGELFF	TRBJ2-2	TRBV28	many	TRBD1
TGTGCCAGCAGTTATTCGGGTGGAAGGGTCGGGTACGAGCAGTACTTC	CASSYSGGRVGYEQYF	TRBJ2-7	TRBV6-5	few	.
TGTGCCAGCAGCCAATTGAAGGTAGATTACACCGGGGAGCTGTTTTTT	CASSQLKVDYTGELFF	TRBJ2-2	TRBV7-9	.	.
TGTGCCAGCAGTTTCGTCGGAACCTCCTACGAGCAGTACTTC	CASSFVGTSYEQYF	TRBJ2-7	TRBV12-3/TRBV12-4	many	.
TGTGCCAGCAGTTTTAGTCTAGCGGGGGGAGGAGGCCAGTACTTC	CASSFSLAGGGGQYF	TRBJ2-5	TRBV28	many	TRBD2
TGTGCCAGCAATACACTAGCGGGAGGGGACGAGCAGTACTTC	CASNTLAGGDEQYF	TRBJ2-7	TRBV28	many	TRBD2
TGCGCCAGCAGCACGGACAGGGGCGACACTGAAGCTTTCTTT	CASSTDRGDTEAFF	TRBJ1-1	TRBV5-1	.	TRBD1
TGCGCCAGCAGCCAAGATTACACTGAAGCTTTCTTT	CASSQDYTEAFF	TRBJ1-1	TRBV4-1	few	.
TGTGCCAGCAGTGACCTTTGGTCCTCCTACGAGCAGTACTTC	CASSDLWSSYEQYF	TRBJ2-7	TRBV6-1	many	.
TGTGCCAGCAGTGTTTTGGGACAGGGGGCGGTGAACACTGAAGCTTTCTTT	CASSVLGQGAVNTEAFF	TRBJ1-1	TRBV2	few	TRBD1
TGTGCCTGGGGGGGCCCGGACAGGGACCAAGAGACCCAGTACTTC	CAWGGPDRDQETQYF	TRBJ2-5	TRBV30	many	TRBD1
TGCAGCGTTGTTGGGGCCGGGGAGCTGTTTTTT	CSVVGAGELFF	TRBJ2-2	TRBV29-1	.	.
TGTGCCAGCAGTTTATATGGGACTAGCGGGACAGAGACCCAGTACTTC	CASSLYGTSGTETQYF	TRBJ2-5	TRBV12-3/TRBV12-4	many	TRBD2
TGTGCCAGCCTCAAGGGACACGCCTACGAGCAGTACTTC	CASLKGHAYEQYF	TRBJ2-7	TRBV2	many	.
TGTGCCAGCAGGATCCCCGGAAGGACTACCATCACCGGGGAGCTGTTTTTT	CASRIPGRTTITGELFF	TRBJ2-2	TRBV11-2	many	.
TGTGCCAGCAGTTTAGTGATCTGGGGGGAGACCCAGTACTTC	CASSLVIWGETQYF	TRBJ2-5	TRBV28	many	.
TGTGCCAGCAGTCCCTTGGGGGGGGCCGTCAAAAACATTCAGTACTTC	CASSPLGGAVKNIQYF	TRBJ2-4	TRBV2	many	.
TGCGCCAGCAGCTTGGAAAGGACTAGCGGAAAGGGGGGCCACGAGCAGTACTTC	CASSLERTSGKGGHEQYF	TRBJ2-7	TRBV11-2	few	TRBD2
TGTGCCAGCAGCTGGGGGAGAAAAGAGACCCAGTACTTC	CASSWGRKETQYF	TRBJ2-5	TRBV12-3/TRBV12-4	.	.
TGCAGTGCTAGAGTGTTGCGGGAGGGCCTCCACACCGGGGAGCTGTTTTTT	CSARVLREGLHTGELFF	TRBJ2-2	TRBV20-1	.	TRBD2
TGTGCCAGCAGTTTCATGTGGGACCGGGAAAAACTGTTTTTT	CASSFMWDREKLFF	TRBJ1-4	TRBV27	many	.
TGTGCCAGCGGTACCGGGACTAGCCATGAGCAGTTCTTC	CASGTGTSHEQFF	TRBJ2-1	TRBV28	.	TRBD2
TGTGCCACCAGCAGAGATCGTGATGAGCAGTTCTTC	CATSRDRDEQFF	TRBJ2-1	TRBV15	few	.